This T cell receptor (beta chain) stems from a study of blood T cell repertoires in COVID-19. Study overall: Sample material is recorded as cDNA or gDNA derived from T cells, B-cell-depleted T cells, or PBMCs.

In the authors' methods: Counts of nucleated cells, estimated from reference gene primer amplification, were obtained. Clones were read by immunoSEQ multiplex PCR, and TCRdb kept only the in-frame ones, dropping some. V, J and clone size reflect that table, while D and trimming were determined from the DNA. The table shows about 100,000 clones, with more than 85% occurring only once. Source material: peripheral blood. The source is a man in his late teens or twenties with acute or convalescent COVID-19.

The CDR3 here is CASSLEGVSEKLFF. The CDR3 nucleotides read TGCGCCAGCAGCTTGGAAGGGGTTTCCGAAAAACTGTTTTTT. This chain joins TRBV5-1 and TRBJ1-4, with a possible D match to TRBD1 (5 bases). This CDR3 has 14 amino acids. From germline, CDR1 is SGHRS and CDR2 YFSETQ. Trimming removed 0 bases at V and 8 bases at J, with 11 bases between.